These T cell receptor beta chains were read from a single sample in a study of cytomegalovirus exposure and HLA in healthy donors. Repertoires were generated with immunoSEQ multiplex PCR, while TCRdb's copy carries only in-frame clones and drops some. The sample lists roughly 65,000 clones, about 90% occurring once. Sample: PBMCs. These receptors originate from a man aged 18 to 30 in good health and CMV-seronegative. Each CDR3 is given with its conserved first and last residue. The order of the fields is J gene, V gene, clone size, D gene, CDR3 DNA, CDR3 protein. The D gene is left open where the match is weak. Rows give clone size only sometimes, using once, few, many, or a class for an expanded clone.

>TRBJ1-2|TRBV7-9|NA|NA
TGTGCCAGCAGCTTAAGGGGAAACTATGGCTACACCTTC
CASSLRGNYGYTF
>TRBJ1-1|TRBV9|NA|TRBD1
TGTGCCAGCAGCGTACAGGGGGCGATGAACACTGAAGCTTTCTTT
CASSVQGAMNTEAFF
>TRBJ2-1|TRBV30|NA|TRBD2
TGTGCCTGGAGTTACCGCGGGAGGAGGCAGTTCTTC
CAWSYRGRRQFF
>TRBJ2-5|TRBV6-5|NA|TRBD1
TGTGCCAGCAGGGTGACAGGGGGTCTGGAGACCCAGTACTTC
CASRVTGGLETQYF
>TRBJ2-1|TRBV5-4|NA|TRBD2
TGTGCCAGCAGCCCCTTTGGACTAGCGGTAGAGAATGAGCAGTTCTTC
CASSPFGLAVENEQFF
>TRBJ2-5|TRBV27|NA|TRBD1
TGTGCCAGCAGTTTCGAGGCCACAGGGGCGCGAGAGACCCAGTACTTC
CASSFEATGARETQYF
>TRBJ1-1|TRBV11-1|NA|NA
TGTGCCAGCAGCTTATTTAGCCTAGGCACTGAAGCTTTCTTT
CASSLFSLGTEAFF
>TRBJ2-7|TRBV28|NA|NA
TGTGCCAGCAGCACTCCGGGACTTGTCTCCTACGAGCAGTACTTC
CASSTPGLVSYEQYF
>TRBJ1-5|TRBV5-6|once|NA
TGTGCCAGCAGCTTGGGGGCAGGGGATCAGCCCCAGCATTTT
CASSLGAGDQPQHF
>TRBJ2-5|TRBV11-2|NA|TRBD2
TGTGCCAGCAGCTTAGGTAGCGGGTGGACCCAAGAGACCCAGTACTTC
CASSLGSGWTQETQYF
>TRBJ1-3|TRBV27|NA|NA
TGTGCCAGCAGGCCCAGGTTTGCAGGGTTAGGAGGAAACACCATATATTTT
CASRPRFAGLGGNTIYF
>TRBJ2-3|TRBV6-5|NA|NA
TGTGCCAGCAGTTACAATGTTTTCCGGGGCACAGATACGCAGTATTTT
CASSYNVFRGTDTQYF
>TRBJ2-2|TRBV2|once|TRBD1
TGTGCCAGCAGACTGACAGGGGGCACCGGGGAGCTGTTTTTT
CASRLTGGTGELFF
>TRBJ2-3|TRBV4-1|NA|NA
TGCGCCAGCAGCCCCTATAGGAACAGGGCGACTAGCACAGATACGCAGTATTTT
CASSPYRNRATSTDTQYF
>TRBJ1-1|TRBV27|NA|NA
TGTGCCAGCAGTCCCACGCCCTACAGTAACACTGAAGCTTTCTTT
CASSPTPYSNTEAFF
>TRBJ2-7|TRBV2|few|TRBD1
TGTGCCAGCAGGAGGGACAGCTCCCCCGACTTC
CASRRDSSPDF
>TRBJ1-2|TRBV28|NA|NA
TGTGCCAGCACCCCAGGGAACTATGGCTACACCTTC
CASTPGNYGYTF
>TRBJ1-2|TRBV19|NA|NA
TGTGCCAGTAGTATAGTCCTAACAGGAGTCTATGGCTACACCTTC
CASSIVLTGVYGYTF
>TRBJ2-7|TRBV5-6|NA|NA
TGTGCCAGCAGCCTGCCGGACGACGGGAGAGAGCAGTACTTC
CASSLPDDGREQYF
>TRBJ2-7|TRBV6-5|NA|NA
TGTGCCAGCAGCCTGGACAGCAACTCCTACGAGCAGTACTTC
CASSLDSNSYEQYF
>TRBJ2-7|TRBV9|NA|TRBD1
TGTGCCAGCAGCGTAGGGACAGGGCCGTACGAGCAGTACTTC
CASSVGTGPYEQYF
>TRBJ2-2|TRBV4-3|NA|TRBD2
TGCGCCAGCAGCCAAGGTTGGCTAGCGGGACCCACCGGGGAGCTGTTTTTT
CASSQGWLAGPTGELFF
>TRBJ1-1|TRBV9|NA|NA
TGTGCCAGCAGCGCGACCTCACAGGTGAACACTGAAGCTTTCTTT
CASSATSQVNTEAFF
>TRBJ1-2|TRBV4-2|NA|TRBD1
TGTGCCAGCAGCCCGGGGACAGCCTATGGCTACACCTTC
CASSPGTAYGYTF
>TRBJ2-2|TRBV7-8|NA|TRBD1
TGTGCCAGCAACACCTGGACAGGGGAAGCCGGGGAGCTGTTTTTT
CASNTWTGEAGELFF
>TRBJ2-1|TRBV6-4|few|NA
TGTGCCAGCAGTGAAGGCAGGGCGGGGTACAATGAGCAGTTCTTC
CASSEGRAGYNEQFF
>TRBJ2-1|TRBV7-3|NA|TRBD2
TGTGCCAGCAGCAAACTAGCGGGCCGTGACTCCTACAATGAGCAGTTCTTC
CASSKLAGRDSYNEQFF
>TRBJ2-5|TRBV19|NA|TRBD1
TGTGCCAGTAGTATGTGGGACAGTCCCCAAGAGACCCAGTACTTC
CASSMWDSPQETQYF
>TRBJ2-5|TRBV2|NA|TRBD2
TGTGCCAGCAGTGAGGGGGGGGGAGAGACCCAGTACTTC
CASSEGGGETQYF
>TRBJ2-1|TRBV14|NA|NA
TGTGCCAGCAGCCAAGCGGTTGAGCAGTTCTTC
CASSQAVEQFF
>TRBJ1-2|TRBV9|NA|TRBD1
TGTGCCAGCAGCGTTCGACAGGGGGCGCATGGCGGCTACACCTTC
CASSVRQGAHGGYTF
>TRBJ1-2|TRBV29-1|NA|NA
TGCAGCGCGAAGACGGGAAACTATGGCTACACCTTC
CSAKTGNYGYTF
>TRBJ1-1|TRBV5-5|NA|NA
TGTGCCAGCAGCTTGGGGCCGAAAGTGAACACTGAAGCTTTCTTT
CASSLGPKVNTEAFF
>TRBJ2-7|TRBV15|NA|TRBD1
TGTGCCACCAGCAGGCCGACAGGGCCAAGCTCCTACGAGCAGTACTTC
CATSRPTGPSSYEQYF
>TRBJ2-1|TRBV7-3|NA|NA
TGTGCCAGCGGACCGGACTCAAGCTCCTACAATGAGCAGTTCTTC
CASGPDSSSYNEQFF
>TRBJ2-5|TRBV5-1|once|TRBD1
TGCGCCAGCACGGGACAGGGGCAAGAGACCCAGTACTTC
CASTGQGQETQYF
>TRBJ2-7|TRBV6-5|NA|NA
TGTGCCAGCACCGACACCTACGAGCAGTACTTC
CASTDTYEQYF
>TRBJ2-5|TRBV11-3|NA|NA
TGTGCCAGCAGCTTAGGGCTAGACCAAGAGACCCAGTACTTC
CASSLGLDQETQYF
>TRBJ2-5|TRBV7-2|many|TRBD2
TGTGCCAGCAGCTTAGCTGGGACTAGCCAAGAGACCCAGTACTTC
CASSLAGTSQETQYF
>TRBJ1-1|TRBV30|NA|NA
TGTGCCTGGAGGCTTTCAGGTGGACAGAACACTGAAGCTTTCTTT
CAWRLSGGQNTEAFF
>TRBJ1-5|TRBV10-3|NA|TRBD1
TGTGCCATCGCCGGGACAGGGGAGATCAATCAGCCCCAGCATTTT
CAIAGTGEINQPQHF
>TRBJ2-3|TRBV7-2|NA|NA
TGTGCCAGCAGCCCAGGCACAGATACGCAGTATTTT
CASSPGTDTQYF
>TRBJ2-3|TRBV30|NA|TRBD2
TGTGCCTGGAGTCCCCCTCAACTAGCGGGAGGCCGGGATACGCAGTATTTT
CAWSPPQLAGGRDTQYF
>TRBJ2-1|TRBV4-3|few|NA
TGCGCCAGCAGCCGAGGTTCTCAGCCTTCGGTTGAGCAGTTCTTC
CASSRGSQPSVEQFF
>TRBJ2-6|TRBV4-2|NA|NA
TGTGCCAGCAGCCAAGATCCCCCCAGGGTGTCTGGGGCCAACGTCCTGACTTTC
CASSQDPPRVSGANVLTF
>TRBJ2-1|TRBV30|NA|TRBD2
TGTGCCTGCCTAACTAGCGGGAGAGGAAATGAGCAGTTCTTC
CACLTSGRGNEQFF
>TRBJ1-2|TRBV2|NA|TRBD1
TGTGCCAGCAGGGACAGGGAGGTCTATGGCTACACCTTC
CASRDREVYGYTF
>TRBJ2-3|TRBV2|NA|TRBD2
TGTGCCAGCAGTGATGGTAGCGGGAGGCTCACAGATACGCAGTATTTT
CASSDGSGRLTDTQYF